What follows describes a single TCR beta chain. The source of the sample is a study of blood T cell repertoires in COVID-19. In the study overall: Spain, Italy and the United States supplied samples that represented acute and convalescent COVID-19. The cDNA or gDNA used as material had been derived from T cells, B-cell-depleted T cells, or PBMCs.

Trimming removed 1 base from V and 0 bases from J; junction bases left unmatched: 9. From germline, CDR1 is SGHRS and CDR2 YFSETQ. The CDR3 has 18 residues. The table came from immunoSEQ multiplex PCR; TCRdb's copy has only in-frame clones and leaves some out. This table holds about 160,000 clones, around 74% found once. The sample taken for sequencing was peripheral blood. The chain is built from TRBV5-1 and TRBJ1-1, with 10 nucleotides matching TRBD1. The clonotype originates from a man aged 65 to 85 with acute or convalescent COVID-19. The CDR3 sequence is CASSLIGTGASMNTEAFF. CDR3 nucleotide sequence: TGCGCCAGCAGCTTGATCGGGACAGGGGCCTCCATGAACACTGAAGCTTTCTTT.